A single count supports the clone carrying this T cell receptor (beta chain). The ends lost 0 bases at V and 8 bases at J; junction bases unmatched: 10. Germline V lookup: CDR1 SGDLS, CDR2 YYNGEE. This CDR3 has 16 amino acids. The data were produced by immunoSEQ multiplex PCR, yet TCRdb's version contains in-frame clones alone and is incomplete. The table has 2 million to 3 million clones, around 94% seen once; the top ten hold around 0.14%. This record comes from a study of shared clonotypes between healthy human individuals. This TCR was recovered from a man aged 18 to 29 in good health. This sequence joins TRBV9 and TRBJ2-1, with 8 bases that match TRBD2. The specimen sequenced was naive CD4+ T cells sorted from blood. Subset given: CD45RA+ positively selected. This chain's CDR3 is CASSVVGGTSWDEQFF. For the CDR3, the DNA is TGTGCCAGCAGCGTAGTCGGTGGGACTAGTTGGGATGAGCAGTTCTTC. Complete variable domain (other parts from reference TRBV9 and TRBJ2-1): DSGVTQTPKHLITATGQRVTLRCSPRSGDLSVYWYQQSLDQGLQFLIQYYNGEERAKGNILERFSAQQFPDLHSELNLSSLELGDSALYFCASSVVGGTSWDEQFFGPGTRLTVL.